The rows below give T cell receptor beta chains drawn from one sample of a study of cytomegalovirus exposure and HLA in healthy donors. TCRdb keeps only in-frame clones here, not all; method: immunoSEQ multiplex PCR. The sample lists about 110,000 clones; roughly 84% were seen once. Sequenced: PBMCs. The receptors originated from a woman between 18 and 29 years old in good health and CMV-seronegative. CDR3s include the opening cysteine and the closing phenylalanine or tryptophan. D genes are given only for firm matches.

>TRBV30|TRBJ1-5|-
CAWSVAANQPQHF
TGTGCCTGGAGTGTAGCGGCTAATCAGCCCCAGCATTTT
>TRBV27|TRBJ1-4|-
CASSLFPSGNEKLFF
TGTGCCAGCAGTTTATTCCCATCCGGTAATGAAAAACTGTTTTTT
>TRBV30|TRBJ1-5|-
CAWTDSLSQPQHF
TGTGCCTGGACGGACAGTCTTTCACAGCCCCAGCATTTT
>TRBV4-1|TRBJ1-2|TRBD1
CASSQVGQGKGGYTF
TGCGCCAGCAGCCAAGTAGGACAGGGGAAAGGTGGCTACACCTTC
>TRBV6-6|TRBJ1-5|TRBD1
CASREDRGNQPQHF
TGTGCCAGCAGGGAGGACAGGGGCAATCAGCCCCAGCATTTT
>TRBV30|TRBJ1-5|TRBD1
CAWSTGQGDQPQHF
TGTGCCTGGAGTACCGGACAGGGGGACCAGCCCCAGCATTTT
>TRBV19|TRBJ1-1|-
CASSMNAGAWDTEAFF
TGTGCCAGTAGTATGAACGCAGGGGCCTGGGACACTGAAGCTTTCTTT
>TRBV28|TRBJ2-7|-
CASRPWYTASSKEQYF
TGTGCCAGCAGACCGTGGTATACAGCCTCTTCCAAGGAGCAGTACTTC
>TRBV9|TRBJ2-3|-
CASSAPGDPTDTQYF
TGTGCCAGCAGCGCCCCAGGGGACCCCACAGATACGCAGTATTTT
>TRBV10-3|TRBJ1-5|-
CAISEGDDQPQHF
TGTGCCATCAGTGAGGGAGACGATCAGCCCCAGCATTTT